This entry is about one T cell receptor beta chain. This clone was detected only once. No cognate antigen has been identified for it. The input lacks base qualities; no much larger clone sits a single base away. These data are taken from a study of cytomegalovirus exposure and HLA in healthy donors (dated 2017 in TCRdb). Describing the broader study: According to an earlier analysis of 587 of the donors, some 180 million T cells yielded roughly 110 million unique TCR beta sequences and approximately 300 Gb of sequence data. About 300 gigabases of sequencing data and approximately 80 million unique TCR sequences were included in an early release covering roughly 600 HLA-typed donors. The genetic ancestry cluster associated with self-reported Caucasian donors included about four fifths of the 398 genotyped donors. The study aimed to test whether cataloging public T cell receptors could reveal signatures of past pathogen exposure. The study profiled the T cell repertoires of hundreds of subjects by immunosequencing and related them to cytomegalovirus serostatus. Along with the roughly 610-subject first cohort, a separate validation cohort of roughly 110 different subjects was used. To predict cytomegalovirus infection status, the study brought together high-throughput TCR immunosequencing, statistical association of individual TCRs with disease status, and machine learning. In a later analysis, previously published TCR beta repertoires from 666 donors were re-analyzed and high-resolution HLA genotyping was added so that TCR occurrence patterns could be studied. Rather than using new phenotypic data, the later analysis identified candidate immune exposures from TCR beta sequences and from how often those sequences occurred across donors. An earlier analysis of several hundred of the donors used high-throughput TCR beta sequencing to judge whether each TCR beta V gene segment behaved as functional or pseudogenic. Donor age, sex, ethnicity and CMV serostatus were compiled together with the repertoire data. A later genetic analysis used genome-wide SNP genotypes for about 55% of the 666 donors, treating that subset as a discovery cohort. Every repertoire in the discovery cohort had been generated on one and the same sequencing platform. HLA typing covered class I and class II loci at four-digit resolution. The number of typed donors differed by locus: about 620-630 for A, B, C, DRB1 and DQB1; 500 to 550 for DQA1; 606 for DPA1; and about 470 for DPB1. Because of strong linkage in the cohort, five DR-DQ haplotypes were treated as single units for association and clustering. On average, about 200,000 unique TCR beta nucleotide sequences were sequenced per donor among roughly 430 genotyped donors of the cohort, with 15% to 20% of those sequences being non-productive.

Summary of the overall study and its limitations: A further reported finding was that TCR beta sequences accurately predicted the HLA-A and HLA-B alleles for most subjects in the first cohort. HLA typing was unavailable for some donors at each locus, so association tests used only the typed subset. In a later genetic analysis, a missense DCLRE1C variant was associated with V-gene and J-gene trimming of TCR beta chains, and the association was replicated in an independent cohort. The earlier analysis of fewer than 750 of the donors excluded 15 to 20 rarely observed V segments, including chromosome 9 orphons, because counts were too low. A later analysis found that most CMV-associated TCR beta chains appeared HLA-restricted, with HLA associations seemingly driven largely by CMV exposure. Several of the top co-occurrence clusters appeared to be linked to parvovirus B19, influenza, CMV and Epstein-Barr virus, according to a later analysis. According to a later analysis, TCR association rates differed among HLA loci, with DRB1 alleles showing the most associated TCRs and HLA-C alleles showing the fewest. A cluster of highly shared sequence variants was judged likely to represent a technical artifact of the sequencing pipeline. Immune exposure information for the cohort was limited to CMV serostatus. In a later analysis, some 18,000 TCR beta sequences were associated with specific HLA alleles at a false discovery rate of 0.05. Compared with equally common non-associated chains, HLA-associated TCR beta chains in a later analysis were more clonally expanded and had lower generation probabilities. Most TCR sequences were seen in very few donors, while some public TCRs were found in many individuals. Linkage disequilibrium might explain the correlated functional status among segregating V segments, but an unknown experimental factor could not be excluded. In an earlier analysis of roughly 560 of the donors, most TCR beta V segments were observed in productive rearrangements about 90% or about 30% of the time, broadly matching IMGT annotations. Assigning TCR associations to individual alleles was difficult when HLA alleles, especially DR and DQ, strongly co-occurred. A total of around 150 TCR beta chains were listed by the study as associated with cytomegalovirus. Roughly uniform sequencing depth across donors was assumed in presence/absence analyses, although this assumption may not hold. Because the 87-base-pair reads could not distinguish some IMGT-functional V segments, including TRBV6-2 and TRBV6-3, those segments were excluded. The classifier was reported to diagnose cytomegalovirus status with high specificity and sensitivity in both the original cohort and the validation cohort. In vitro tests confirmed that a few of the cytomegalovirus-associated TCR beta chains recognize cytomegalovirus antigens. In a later genetic analysis, fewer N-insertions in productive TCRs were reported among donors in an Asian-associated ancestry cluster than the roughly 640-donor mean. The authors suggested that the approach could potentially be extended to other disease states and immunological phenotypes. The cohort was sequenced for TCR beta chains only, and without alpha or paired-chain data the features that could be detected were limited.

CDR1 is given as SGHDT and CDR2 as YYEEEE, both from the germline V gene. Trimming takes 1 base from V and 5 bases from J, and the germline ends sit 7 bases apart. Its CDR3 holds 14 amino acids, cysteine through phenylalanine. Just CDR3 DNA is preserved here, 42 bases in frame from base 1. Libraries were built with the immunoSEQ multiplex PCR assay. A mixture of 60 forward primers for TCR Vbeta segments and 13 reverse primers for TCR Jbeta segments was used in the multiplex PCR. Amplification of the CDR3 region of rearranged TCR beta genes was performed with a multiplex PCR assay on genomic DNA. The amplified TCR beta libraries were sequenced on the Illumina HiSeq System as 87-base-pair reads. In the source study's methods: Across the roughly 700 repertoires, a later analysis counted about 81 million unique TCR beta chains, roughly 11 million of which were shared by at least two donors. A nearest-neighbor algorithm error-corrected the raw reads and collapsed the reads into unique sequences, merging closely related sequences to remove PCR and sequencing errors. V, D and J gene segments were assigned by aligning CDR3 sequences to IMGT reference sequences. For a sequence to be retained, a match of at least six nucleotides was required to both a V gene segment and a J gene segment. A rearrangement was called productive if the CDR3 had no stop codons and remained in frame with V and J, and every other rearrangement was called non-productive. CDR3 was defined by IMGT convention, running from the second conserved V-encoded cysteine to the conserved J-encoded phenylalanine. The earlier analysis of 500 to 600 of the donors excluded sequences that lacked an unambiguous match to a single V gene segment. In an earlier analysis of about 590 of the donors, a V segment was called functional when productive rearrangements were above 56.7%, and segregating when the standard deviation between donors exceeded 5%. A statistical classification framework was built to diagnose cytomegalovirus status from the catalog of TCR beta chain sequences. In a later analysis, TCR nucleotide sequences were compared against IMGT/GENE-DB human TR gene sequences so that V and J genes could be assigned. The TCRdist pipeline was used in a later analysis to assign CDR3 sequences and most-parsimonious VDJ recombination scenarios. A later analysis defined each TCR beta chain by its CDR3 amino acid sequence plus V-gene family, and excluded reads lacking a unique V-gene family. A later analysis removed several hundred highly shared, low-generation-probability nucleotide sequences to deal with suspected cross-contamination and a sequencing artifact. For each public chain, a later analysis derived a clonal expansion index from normalized ranks of inferred template counts within each repertoire. Generation probabilities in a later analysis came from a VDJ recombination model fitted to out-of-frame rearrangements, and those results were checked against IGoR. A later analysis scored TCR-TCR, TCR-HLA and TCR-CMV co-occurrence with hypergeometric tests, applying a repertoire-size bias correction to TCR pairs. In a later analysis, false discovery rates were estimated by permuting HLA or CMV assignments 20 times. In a later analysis, co-occurring TCRs were grouped with DBSCAN, and TCRdist sequence similarity was added when clustering was performed within HLA-allele-positive subsets. Repertoires with fewer than 30,000 or more than 120,000 public chains were left out of co-occurrence clustering, as were a handful of repertoires with anomalous nucleotide sharing. As stored in TCRdb, this immuneACCESS dataset retains in-frame rearrangements with V and J assigned. A fraction of the clones does not appear; measured against another copy, unresolved V genes explain less than half of the discrepancy, and the remainder lacks a known reason. The DNA gave D and trimming, while V, J and clone size come from that table. The sample yields approximately 190,000 clones; about 89% were counted once. Roughly 1.3% of the sample is in the top ten clones.

The cohort was made up of roughly 670 healthy bone marrow donors. Cohort members were all nominally healthy when sampled, although unrecorded immune exposures were likely present. The donor tested CMV seronegative and was one of the 352 seronegative cohort members. A peripheral blood sample was provided by each donor, and peripheral blood mononuclear cells were used for TCR beta sequencing. The Qiagen DNeasy Blood Extraction Kit was used to extract genomic DNA from the blood cell samples. What was sequenced was PBMCs. The chain is made from TRBV5-6 and TRBJ1-6, with the D gene not clear enough to name. This TCR came from a man aged 25-45 years in good health and CMV-seronegative. The encoded CDR3 is CASSLRQDNSPLHF. The DNA is as follows: TGTGCCAGCAGCTTGAGGCAGGATAATTCACCCCTCCACTTT.